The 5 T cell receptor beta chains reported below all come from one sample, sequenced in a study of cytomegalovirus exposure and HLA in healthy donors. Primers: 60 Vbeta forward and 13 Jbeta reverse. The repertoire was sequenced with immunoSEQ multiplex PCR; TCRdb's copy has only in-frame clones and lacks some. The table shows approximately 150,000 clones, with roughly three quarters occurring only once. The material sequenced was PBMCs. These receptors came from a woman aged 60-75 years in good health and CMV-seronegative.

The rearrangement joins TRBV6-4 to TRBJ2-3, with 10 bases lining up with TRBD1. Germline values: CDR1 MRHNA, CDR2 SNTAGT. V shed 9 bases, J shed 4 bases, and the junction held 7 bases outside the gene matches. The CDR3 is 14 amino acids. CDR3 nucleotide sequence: TGTGCCAGTGCCGGGACAGGGGACTCAGATACGCAGTATTTT. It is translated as CASAGTGDSDTQYF.

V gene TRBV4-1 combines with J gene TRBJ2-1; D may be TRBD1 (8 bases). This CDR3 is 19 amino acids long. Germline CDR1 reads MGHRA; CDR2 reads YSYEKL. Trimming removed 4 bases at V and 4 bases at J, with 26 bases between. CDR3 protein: CASSRITRGREPPYNEQFF. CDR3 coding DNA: TGCGCCAGCAGCCGCATCACCAGGGGGCGGGAGCCCCCTTACAATGAGCAGTTCTTC.

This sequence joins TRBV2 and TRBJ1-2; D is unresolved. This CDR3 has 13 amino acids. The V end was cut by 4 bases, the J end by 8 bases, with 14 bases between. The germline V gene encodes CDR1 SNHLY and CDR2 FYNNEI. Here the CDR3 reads CASSAGTLWGYTF. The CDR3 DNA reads TGTGCCAGCAGTGCGGGAACGTTGTGGGGCTACACCTTC.

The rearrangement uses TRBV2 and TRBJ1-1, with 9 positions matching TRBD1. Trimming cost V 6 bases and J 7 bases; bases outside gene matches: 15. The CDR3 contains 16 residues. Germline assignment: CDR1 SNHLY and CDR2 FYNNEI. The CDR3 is CASRYRAQGAVGEAFF. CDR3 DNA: TGTGCCAGCAGGTACAGGGCACAGGGGGCGGTGGGTGAAGCTTTCTTT.

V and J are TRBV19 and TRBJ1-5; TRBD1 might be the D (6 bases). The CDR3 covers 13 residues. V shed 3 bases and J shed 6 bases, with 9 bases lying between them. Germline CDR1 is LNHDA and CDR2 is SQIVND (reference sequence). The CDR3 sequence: CASSITGFQPQHF. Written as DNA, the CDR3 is TGTGCCAGTAGTATCACAGGGTTTCAGCCCCAGCATTTT.